This T cell receptor (beta chain) was retrieved from a study of graft-versus-host responses after intestinal transplantation. Comment on this clone: Its antigen is still unknown.

Generated by immunoSEQ multiplex PCR, the TCRdb table keeps only in-frame clones and is missing some. The sample lists approximately 100,000 clones, over 75% occurring once. The CDR3 totals 16 residues. Germline CDR1 and CDR2: MNHNS and SASEGT. The V end lost 4 bases, the J end lost 0 bases, and 13 bases lay between the germline ends. The sample in question was unstimulated CD4+ T cells sorted from spleen or lymph node cells, obtained before intestinal transplant. This TCR came from a human donor who received an intestinal transplant. This rearrangement joins TRBV6-1 to TRBJ1-5; D is ambiguous. This CDR3 reads CASSAQGWASNQPQHF. CDR3 bases: TGTGCCAGCAGTGCCCAAGGGTGGGCTAGCAATCAGCCCCAGCATTTT.